What follows are 17 T cell receptor beta chains derived from one specimen sequenced in a study of CD8 T cells in Susac syndrome (dated by TCRdb to 2018 to 2020). Receptor amplification or capture employed the immunoSEQ multiplex PCR assay. RNA was extracted using the RNeasy kit, and roughly 0.5 to 1 microgram was reverse transcribed with random hexamers. TCRdb trimmed the raw reads at Q25, called clones with MiXCR and kept productive beta chains. Each record represents a unique CDR3 protein, reported with the most common genes and DNA among its rows. Here the sample has some 120,000 distinct CDR3 sequences; around nine tenths occur a single time. The ten top clones hold about 0.23% of the sample. Sample: CD8+ T cells from PBMCs. The source is a human donor with multiple sclerosis.

The chain has TRBV7-9 and TRBJ2-1, with 7 bases matching TRBD2. V shed 5 bases, J shed 8 bases, and the junction held 12 bases outside the gene matches. The CDR3 runs to 15 residues. Germline V gene lookup returns CDR1 SEHNR and CDR2 FQNEAQ (reference sequence). CDR3 coding DNA: TGTGCCAGCAGCCACCCTAATGGGAGGGCCCATGAGCAGTTCTTC. It yields the protein CASSHPNGRAHEQFF.

V gene TRBV18 combines with J gene TRBJ2-6; TRBD1 agrees at 10 bases. CDR3 length: 18 amino acids. The germline gives CDR1 KGHSH, CDR2 LQKENI. Germline trimming cut 3 bases from V and 2 bases from J; bases unmatched to any gene: 7. CDR3 region: CASSPIRQGAPGANVLTF. The CDR3 nucleotides read TGTGCCAGCTCACCTATTAGACAGGGGGCCCCTGGGGCCAACGTCCTGACTTTC. The whole variable domain, filled in from reference TRBV18 and TRBJ2-6, reads NAGVMQNPRHLVRRRGQEARLRCSPMKGHSHVYWYRQLPEEGLKFMVYLQKENIIDESGMPKERFSAEFPKEGPSILRIQQVVRGDSAAYFCASSPIRQGAPGANVLTFGAGSRLTVL.

This clonotype showed up just once. This chain uses TRBV20-1 with TRBJ2-1, with 7 bases identical to TRBD1. Germline loops: CDR1 DFQATT, CDR2 SNEGSKA (reference sequence). Trimming removed 6 bases from V and 3 bases from J; junction bases left unmatched: 14. The CDR3 consists of 16 residues. CDR3 nucleotides: TGCAGTGCCGCTTCCTTTATTACAGGGGACTACAATGAGCAGTTCTTC. Translating it yields CSAASFITGDYNEQFF.

This chain uses TRBV12-3 or TRBV12-4 with TRBJ1-1; D remains ambiguous. Between the trimmed V and J ends, which lost 5 bases and 6 bases, there was a span of 13 bases. The CDR3 is 13 residues long. The CDR3 reads CASSPPSFPEAFF. The CDR3 nucleotides are TGTGCCAGCAGTCCCCCCTCTTTCCCTGAAGCTTTCTTT.

This clonotype has just a few counts. The chain links TRBV14 to TRBJ2-7, with 9 positions matching TRBD1. The CDR3 extends over 15 amino acids. The germline gives CDR1 SGHDN, CDR2 FVKESK. V lost 1 base to trimming and J lost 3 bases; unmatched junction nucleotides: 4. The CDR3 DNA reads as TGTGCCAGCAGCCAAGGTGCGGGACAGGGCTACGAGCAGTACTTC. Translating gives CASSQGAGQGYEQYF. The full variable domain, its missing parts supplied by reference TRBV14 and TRBJ2-7, is EAGVTQFPSHSVIEKGQTVTLRCDPISGHDNLYWYRRVMGKEIKFLLHFVKESKQDESGMPNNRFLAERTGGTYSTLKVQPAELEDSGVYFCASSQGAGQGYEQYFGPGTRLTVT.

The V call is TRBV4-1, the J call TRBJ2-1; D not certain. Germline V gene lookup returns CDR1 MGHRA and CDR2 YSYEKL. The V and J ends lost 1 base and 5 bases respectively, with 9 bases between them. The CDR3 loop spans 14 amino acids. CDR3 sequence reads: CASSQAQRDNEQFF. Here the CDR3 DNA reads TGCGCCAGCAGCCAAGCGCAGCGCGACAATGAGCAGTTCTTC.

This clonotype occurred once. CDR3 nucleotide sequence: TGTGCCAGCTGGGAGACAGGGCCCAATGAGCAGTTCTTC. The encoded protein is CASWETGPNEQFF. The genes are TRBV7-9 and TRBJ2-1; 7 positions match TRBD1. V lost 8 bases to trimming and J lost 6 bases; unmatched junction nucleotides: 7. In germline, CDR1 is SEHNR, CDR2 FQNEAQ (reference sequence). This CDR3 has 13 residues.

This clonotype was seen just once. The V call is TRBV5-1, the J call TRBJ1-1; 8 bases agree with TRBD1. J gave up 1 base and V 4 bases, and 6 bases lay outside the gene matches. The CDR3 covers 15 residues. The germline V gene has CDR1 SGHRS and CDR2 YFSETQ. In nucleotides, the CDR3 is TGCGCCAGCAGCGCATTGACAGGGGCGAACACTGAAGCTTTCTTT. The encoded protein is CASSALTGANTEAFF. Supplemented by reference TRBV5-1 and TRBJ1-1, the full variable domain reads KAGVTQTPRYLIKTRGQQVTLSCSPISGHRSVSWYQQTPGQGLQFLFEYFSETQRNKGNFPGRFSGRQFSNSRSEMNVSTLELGDSALYLCASSALTGANTEAFFGQGTRLTVV.

The J gene is TRBJ2-2, the V gene TRBV11-2; D gene ambiguous. Looked up from germline, CDR1 is SGHAT and CDR2 is FQNNGV. The germline V and J ends were trimmed by 4 bases and 4 bases, with 7 bases remaining between them. The length of the CDR3 is 13 residues. This CDR3 is CASSSTPTGELFF. CDR3 in DNA: TGTGCCAGCAGCTCCACCCCCACCGGGGAGCTGTTTTTT. The full variable domain, in which reference TRBV11-2 and TRBJ2-2 provide the parts outside the CDR3, is EAGVAQSPRYKIIEKRQSVAFWCNPISGHATLYWYQQILGQGPKLLIQFQNNGVVDDSQLPKDRFSAERLKGVDSTLKIQPAKLEDSAVYLCASSSTPTGELFFGEGSRLTVL.

This clonotype was detected only once. The V gene is TRBV19, the J gene TRBJ1-5; no definite D call. The CDR3 covers 14 residues. V lost 3 bases to trimming and J lost 6 bases, with 12 bases between them. The germline gives CDR1 LNHDA, CDR2 SQIVND (reference sequence). DNA for the CDR3: TGTGCCAGTAGTATCCCCATCTGGGGTCAGCCCCAGCATTTT. Amino acid sequence: CASSIPIWGQPQHF.

This clonotype was observed a single time. V gene TRBV19 combines with J gene TRBJ1-1; D uncertain. Trimming took 4 bases from V and 7 from J, leaving 13 bases between them. This CDR3 contains 13 residues. CDR1 and CDR2 from the germline V gene are LNHDA and SQIVND (reference sequence). This CDR3 is CASSTQLLFEAFF. The CDR3 nucleotides are TGTGCCAGTAGTACCCAACTCCTATTTGAAGCTTTCTTT.

V is TRBV7-8 and J is TRBJ2-1; perhaps TRBD1 as D (5 bases). Trimming took 5 bases from V and 0 from J, leaving 11 bases between them. The CDR3 is 15 amino acids. Looked up from germline, CDR1 is SGHVS and CDR2 is FQNEAQ. The CDR3 DNA follows: TGTGCCAGCAGCCGACAGTCGAGCTCCTACAATGAGCAGTTCTTC. Amino acids: CASSRQSSSYNEQFF.

V gene TRBV12-3 or TRBV12-4 combines with J gene TRBJ1-4, with 9 bases identical to TRBD1. This CDR3 region has 15 residues. V dropped 5 bases and J dropped 8; count of bases not matched to a gene: 9. CDR3 sequence (DNA): TGTGCCAGCAGTCCCCCCGGGACAGGGAGAGAAAAACTGTTTTTT. It encodes CASSPPGTGREKLFF.

This clonotype occurred once. This chain connects TRBV4-3 to TRBJ1-3; D is possibly TRBD1 (5 bases). V lost 0 bases to trimming and J lost 2 bases, with 8 bases between them. Germline V lookup: CDR1 LGHNA, CDR2 YSLEER. CDR3 length: 15 residues. CDR3 sequence reads: CASSQEKGTGNTIYF. CDR3 bases: TGCGCCAGCAGCCAAGAGAAGGGGACTGGAAACACCATATATTTT.

The genes are TRBV28 and TRBJ2-1, with unresolved D. Trimming took 3 bases from V and 9 from J, leaving 12 bases between them. Germline V gene sequence: CDR1 MDHEN, CDR2 SYDVKM. The CDR3 covers 13 residues. The CDR3 DNA sequence: TGTGCCAGCAGTTTCCACACGAGTGGTGAGCAGTTCTTC. Translating gives CASSFHTSGEQFF.

The chain recombines TRBV29-1 with TRBJ2-7; weak D call: TRBD2 (6 bases). V shed 2 bases and J shed 7 bases, with 12 bases lying between them. Germline V CDR1 and CDR2: SQVTM, ANQGSEA. This CDR3 contains 12 residues. The CDR3: CSVEQGAGEQYF. CDR3 in DNA: TGCAGCGTTGAACAGGGCGCGGGGGAGCAGTACTTC.

The chain has TRBV16 and TRBJ1-1; tentatively, D is TRBD1 (5 bases). This CDR3 has 16 residues. The V gene lost 0 bases and the J gene lost 3 bases, with 14 bases spanning the gap. Germline V gives CDR1 KGHSY, CDR2 FQNENV. The DNA for the CDR3 is TGTGCCAGCAGCCAATCCGGGGTAGCGGGGCACACTGAAGCTTTCTTT. The encoded protein is CASSQSGVAGHTEAFF.